This T cell receptor beta chain originates from a study of OX40 agonist ivuxolimab in advanced cancers. Sequenced by immunoSEQ multiplex PCR; TCRdb stores in-frame clones only, minus some. The data show about 83,000 clones, nearly 90% seen once. The CDR3 length is 13 residues. V was trimmed by 4 bases and J by 10 bases, leaving 14 bases between them. The germline V gene encodes CDR1 SGHVS and CDR2 FQNEAQ. Patients with a history of autoimmune disease or on systemic immunosuppression were excluded. The V call is TRBV7-8, the J call TRBJ2-1; D remains ambiguous. The sequenced sample was CD4+ or CD8+ T cells sorted from blood, obtained in a trial of the OX40 agonist ivuxolimab. This TCR came from an adult with an advanced solid tumor such as melanoma, head and neck, liver or kidney cancer. The CDR3 sequence is CASSYNVVREQFF. Written as DNA, the CDR3 is TGTGCCAGCAGCTATAACGTCGTCCGAGAGCAGTTCTTC.